Below are 23 T cell receptor beta chains sequenced from a single sample in a study of cytomegalovirus exposure and HLA in healthy donors (dated by TCRdb to 2016 to 2017). Libraries came from the immunoSEQ multiplex PCR assay. The multiplex PCR relied on a mix of 60 forward primers for TCR Vbeta segments and 13 reverse primers for TCR Jbeta segments. The source is immuneACCESS, and TCRdb retained only in-frame sequences with V and J called. Part of the clones is not carried over; for the studies checked, unresolved V genes explain less than half of this, and the remainder is unexplained. This sample is represented by some 130,000 clones; 79% of them were singletons. The ten largest clones capture roughly 2% of the sample. Material: PBMCs. The receptors were sampled from a man younger than 30 in good health and CMV-seronegative.

The rearrangement joins TRBV6-6 to TRBJ2-1; TRBD2 matches at 9 bases. Germline CDR1 is MNHNY and CDR2 is SVGAGI (reference sequence). Trimming cost V 6 bases and J 2 bases; bases outside gene matches: 5. The CDR3 consists of 15 residues. The CDR3 loop reads CASSRLAGTYNEQFF. CDR3 in DNA: TGTGCCAGCAGCCGCCTAGCGGGAACCTACAATGAGCAGTTCTTC.

V is TRBV27 and J is TRBJ2-5; 10 nucleotides line up with TRBD1. Per germline, CDR1 MNHEY and CDR2 SMNVEV (reference sequence). The CDR3 runs to 12 residues. With V trimmed by 6 bases and J by 11 bases, 6 bases remained unmatched. The CDR3 sequence: CASRGTGEEQYF. For the CDR3, the DNA is TGTGCCAGCAGGGGGACAGGGGAAGAGCAGTACTTC.

Here the CDR3 DNA reads TGTGCCAGCTCTGTTGCAGGGTCCTACGAGCAGTACGTC. Protein product: CASSVAGSYEQYV. V and J are TRBV18 and TRBJ2-7, with D perhaps TRBD1 (5 bases). The CDR3 loop spans 13 amino acids. Germline V gene lookup returns CDR1 KGHSH and CDR2 LQKENI. Trimming stripped 6 bases from V and 1 base from J, with 10 bases between.

This chain joins TRBV9 and TRBJ2-5; D may be TRBD1 (5 bases). Trimming took off 4 bases at V and 5 bases at J, with 12 bases between the two ends. The CDR3 runs to 13 residues. Germline values: CDR1 SGDLS, CDR2 YYNGEE. The CDR3 loop is CASSRLGRETQYF. DNA of the CDR3: TGTGCCAGCAGCCGCCTGGGGCGGGAGACCCAGTACTTC.

This clone was counted between two and nine times. This chain uses TRBV19 with TRBJ2-7; maybe TRBD1 (7 bases). The CDR3 runs 15 residues. V shed 6 bases and J shed 5 bases, with 20 bases lying between them. CDR1 and CDR2 from the germline V gene are LNHDA and SQIVND (reference sequence). The DNA for the CDR3 is TGTGCCAGTAGCCAAATGGGCCTCAGGGGGGACGAGCAGTACTTC. Its protein product is CASSQMGLRGDEQYF.

This chain links TRBV19 with TRBJ2-5; TRBD1 aligns across 8 bases. This CDR3 contains 15 residues. Germline trimming cut 6 bases from V and 3 bases from J; bases unmatched to any gene: 9. CDR1 LNHDA and CDR2 SQIVND come from the germline V gene (reference sequence). Here the CDR3 DNA reads TGTGCCAGTAGATTACTGGACAGGGAGGAAGAGACCCAGTACTTC. As protein: CASRLLDREEETQYF.

This clone was seen a single time. The V call is TRBV4-2, the J call TRBJ2-5; D perhaps matches TRBD2 (6 bases). Per the germline V gene, CDR1 is LGHNA and CDR2 is YNFKEQ. The CDR3 is 15 residues long. Trimming took off 0 bases at V and 5 bases at J, with 13 bases between the two ends. The CDR3 here is CASSQEATSFETQYF. The DNA for the CDR3 is TGTGCCAGCAGCCAAGAGGCTACTAGCTTTGAGACCCAGTACTTC.

Comment on this clone: Other DNA sequences within the sample encode an identical CDR3. V is TRBV9 and J is TRBJ2-7; no firm D call. The CDR3 length is 14 residues. The germline V gene encodes CDR1 SGDLS and CDR2 YYNGEE. With 0 bases removed from V and 0 bases from J, the gap between germline ends came to 7 bases. The CDR3 protein is CASSVVPNSYEQYF. In DNA form, the CDR3 reads TGTGCCAGCAGCGTAGTACCTAACTCCTACGAGCAGTACTTC. Together with reference TRBV9 and TRBJ2-7, the CDR3 gives the full variable domain: DSGVTQTPKHLITATGQRVTLRCSPRSGDLSVYWYQQSLDQGLQFLIQYYNGEERAKGNILERFSAQQFPDLHSELNLSSLELGDSALYFCASSVVPNSYEQYFGPGTRLTVT.

The chain is built from TRBV18 and TRBJ1-4; D unclear. CDR3 length: 15 amino acids. V was trimmed by 2 bases and J by 8 bases, leaving 15 bases between them. The germline V gene has CDR1 KGHSH and CDR2 LQKENI. As DNA, the CDR3 is TGTGCCAGCTCACCAAGGAGCACCGGGATGGAAAAACTGTTTTTT. Amino acid sequence: CASSPRSTGMEKLFF.

The V and J genes are TRBV7-3 and TRBJ2-5; D unclear. The CDR3 runs to 13 residues. Germline V gives CDR1 SGHTA, CDR2 FQGTGA. V was clipped by 4 bases and J by 1 base, with 7 bases between them. The chain's CDR3 is CASSSRVQETQYF. Here the CDR3 DNA reads TGTGCCAGCAGCTCCCGGGTCCAAGAGACCCAGTACTTC.

The V and J genes are TRBV7-2 and TRBJ1-2, with 8 bases that match TRBD1. CDR1 and CDR2 (germline): SGHTA, FQGNSA. The CDR3 runs to 13 residues. V dropped 4 bases and J dropped 4; count of bases not matched to a gene: 2. CDR3 in amino acids: CASSSTGAYGYTF. The CDR3 DNA reads as TGTGCCAGCAGCTCGACAGGGGCCTATGGCTACACCTTC.

This clone has a single count. This rearrangement joins TRBV6-5 to TRBJ1-2; possible D gene TRBD1, 6 bases. The CDR3 length is 15 residues. Germline V lookup: CDR1 MNHEY, CDR2 SVGAGI. Trimming shortened V by 2 bases and J by 4 bases, and 14 bases separated the two germline ends. Here the CDR3 DNA reads TGTGCCAGCAGTTACAGAGACAGGATCTTCTATGGCTACACCTTC. It codes for CASSYRDRIFYGYTF.

This chain uses TRBV6-1 with TRBJ2-3, with 13 bases identical to TRBD2. J gave up 6 bases and V 4 bases, and 7 bases lay outside the gene matches. The length of the CDR3 is 16 residues. The germline CDR1 and CDR2 sequences are MNHNS and SASEGT. The CDR3 region is CASSAGLAGSRDTQYF. In DNA, the CDR3 is TGTGCCAGCAGTGCGGGACTAGCGGGATCCCGCGATACGCAGTATTTT.

V is TRBV28 and J is TRBJ2-5, with TRBD2 matching over 11 bases. The CDR3 is 20 residues long. Germline V gives CDR1 MDHEN, CDR2 SYDVKM. The trim removed 1 base at V and 5 bases at J, leaving 18 bases unmatched. CDR3 in DNA: TGTGCCAGCAGTTTATTCTTTAGCGGGAGGGCCGGCCTTGTGGGGGAGACCCAGTACTTC. This gives the protein CASSLFFSGRAGLVGETQYF.

This sequence joins TRBV30 and TRBJ1-2; D might be TRBD1 (6 bases). The CDR3 spans 15 residues. V shed 5 bases and J shed 4 bases, with 20 bases lying between them. Germline V gene data show CDR1 as GTSNPN and CDR2 as SVGIG (reference sequence). CDR3 coding DNA: TGTGCCTGGGAGGTAACAGGGAATCGTGGCTATGGCTACACCTTC. Translating gives CAWEVTGNRGYGYTF.

V usage is TRBV7-2 and J usage is TRBJ2-1; D perhaps matches TRBD2 (6 bases). This CDR3 region has 13 residues. V was pared by 10 bases and J by 0 bases, with 10 bases between. CDR1 and CDR2 from the germline V gene are SGHTA and FQGNSA. This chain's CDR3 is CATGLSSYNEQFF. CDR3 sequence (DNA): TGTGCCACGGGACTGAGCTCCTACAATGAGCAGTTCTTC. Full variable domain (remainder filled in from reference TRBV7-2 and TRBJ2-1): GAGVSQSPSNKVTEKGKDVELRCDPISGHTALYWYRQSLGQGLEFLIYFQGNSAPDKSGLPSDRFSAERTGGSVSTLTIQRTQQEDSAVYLCATGLSSYNEQFFGPGTRLTVL.

The chain uses TRBV4-1 and TRBJ2-1; TRBD2 matches 8 bases. Germline trimming cut 0 bases from V and 7 bases from J; bases unmatched to any gene: 14. CDR1 and CDR2 from the germline V gene are MGHRA and YSYEKL. The CDR3 sequence is 18 residues long. Here the CDR3 DNA reads TGCGCCAGCAGCCAAGAAGGGGCCGGGGTAGCGGGGCTTAATGAGCAGTTCTTC. Translating it yields CASSQEGAGVAGLNEQFF.

This chain connects TRBV7-9 to TRBJ1-2, with 10 bases matching TRBD1. The CDR3 sequence is 14 residues long. The J segment lost 4 bases and the V segment lost 5 bases, leaving 4 bases of the junction unmatched. In germline, CDR1 is SEHNR, CDR2 FQNEAQ (reference sequence). The DNA for the CDR3 is TGTGCCAGCAGCCAGGACAGGGGGGTCTATGGCTACACCTTC. Translating gives CASSQDRGVYGYTF.

The chain recombines TRBV19 with TRBJ2-2; 8 bases fit TRBD2. The CDR3 has 17 residues. J gave up 1 base and V 2 bases, and 6 bases lay outside the gene matches. CDR1 and CDR2 from the germline V gene are LNHDA and SQIVND (reference sequence). CDR3 protein: CASSIRTGGLNTGELFF. The CDR3 DNA sequence: TGTGCCAGTAGTATAAGGACGGGAGGGTTGAACACCGGGGAGCTGTTTTTT.

The genes are TRBV6-5 and TRBJ1-1; 9 bases match TRBD1. Trimming cost V 5 bases and J 7 bases; bases outside gene matches: 8. The CDR3 length is 14 residues. The V gene's germline CDR1 is MNHEY and CDR2 SVGAGI. This chain's CDR3 is CASSEGPDRGEAFF. The CDR3 DNA reads as TGTGCCAGCAGTGAAGGTCCGGACAGGGGTGAAGCTTTCTTT.

The chain has TRBV7-6 and TRBJ2-7, with 11 positions matching TRBD2. The CDR3 length is 15 residues. The germline gives CDR1 SGHVS, CDR2 FNYEAQ. J was trimmed by 2 bases and V by 6 bases; bases with no gene match: 6. CDR3 sequence (DNA): TGTGCCAGCAGACCACTAGCGGGAGTTGCCTACGAGCAGTACTTC. Its translation is CASRPLAGVAYEQYF.

This clone showed up just a few times. The chain is built from TRBV7-9 and TRBJ1-1; maybe TRBD1 (6 bases). V dropped 5 bases and J dropped 1 base, with 14 bases sitting between them. CDR1 and CDR2 from the germline V gene are SEHNR and FQNEAQ (reference sequence). The length of the CDR3 is 15 residues. The CDR3 coding sequence is TGTGCCAGCAGCGTCGCAGGGGCGGGGAACACTGAAGCTTTCTTT. Translated: CASSVAGAGNTEAFF. The complete variable domain, with remaining parts taken from reference TRBV7-9 and TRBJ1-1, reads DTGVSQNPRHKITKRGQNVTFRCDPISEHNRLYWYRQTLGQGPEFLTYFQNEAQLEKSRLLSDRFSAERPKGSFSTLEIQRTEQGDSAMYLCASSVAGAGNTEAFFGQGTRLTVV.

The rearrangement links TRBV9 to TRBJ2-7; 11 bases are shared with TRBD2. V lost 0 bases to trimming and J lost 0 bases; unmatched junction nucleotides: 5. CDR1 is SGDLS and CDR2 is YYNGEE in the germline V gene. This CDR3 spans 17 amino acids. This CDR3 is CASSVGLAGGSSYEQYF. The DNA of the CDR3 is TGTGCCAGCAGCGTAGGCCTAGCGGGAGGCAGCTCCTACGAGCAGTACTTC.